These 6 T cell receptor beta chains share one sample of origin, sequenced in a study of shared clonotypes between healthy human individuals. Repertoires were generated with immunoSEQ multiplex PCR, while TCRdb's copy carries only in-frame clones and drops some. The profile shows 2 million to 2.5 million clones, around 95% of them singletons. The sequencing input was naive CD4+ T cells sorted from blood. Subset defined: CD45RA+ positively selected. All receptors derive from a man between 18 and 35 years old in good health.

DNA of the CDR3: TGCGCCAGCAGGGTAGCGGGAGTGGATACGCAGTATTTT. Translation: CASRVAGVDTQYF. The chain links TRBV5-1 to TRBJ2-3; 9 bases align to TRBD2. Germline values: CDR1 SGHRS, CDR2 YFSETQ. The CDR3 extends over 13 amino acids. The junction had 4 bases not matched to a gene; V was cut back by 5 bases and J by 6 bases.

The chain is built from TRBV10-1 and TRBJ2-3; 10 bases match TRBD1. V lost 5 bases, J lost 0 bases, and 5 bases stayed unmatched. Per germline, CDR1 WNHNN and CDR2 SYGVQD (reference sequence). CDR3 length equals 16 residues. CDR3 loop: CASSSGTGASTDTQYF. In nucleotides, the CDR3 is TGCGCCAGCAGTTCCGGGACAGGGGCGAGCACAGATACGCAGTATTTT.

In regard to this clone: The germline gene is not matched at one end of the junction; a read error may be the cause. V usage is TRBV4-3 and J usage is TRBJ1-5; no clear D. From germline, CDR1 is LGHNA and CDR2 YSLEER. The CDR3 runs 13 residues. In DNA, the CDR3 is TGCGCCGGCAGCCAAGATCTTAGTCAGCCCCAGCATTTT. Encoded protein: CAGSQDLSQPQHF.

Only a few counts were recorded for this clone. The CDR3 DNA sequence: TGCAGTGCTAAGGACAGGGATGGGCAGTACTTC. This encodes CSAKDRDGQYF. V is TRBV20-1 and J is TRBJ2-7; TRBD1 matches 8 bases. From germline, CDR1 is DFQATT and CDR2 SNEGSKA (reference sequence). There are 11 residues in the CDR3. Trimming removed 4 bases from V and 9 bases from J; junction bases left unmatched: 5.

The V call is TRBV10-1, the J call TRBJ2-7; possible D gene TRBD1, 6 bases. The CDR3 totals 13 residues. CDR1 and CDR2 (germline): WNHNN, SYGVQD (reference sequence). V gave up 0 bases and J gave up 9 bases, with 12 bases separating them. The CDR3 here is CASSESRVGGQYF. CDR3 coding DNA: TGCGCCAGCAGTGAGTCGCGGGTAGGGGGGCAGTACTTC.

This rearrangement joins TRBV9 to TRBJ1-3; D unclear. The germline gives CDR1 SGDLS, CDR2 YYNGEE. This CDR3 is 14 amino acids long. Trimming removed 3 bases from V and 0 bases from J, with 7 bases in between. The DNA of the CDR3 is TGTGCCAGCAGCGATAGGGACTCTGGAAACACCATATATTTT. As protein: CASSDRDSGNTIYF. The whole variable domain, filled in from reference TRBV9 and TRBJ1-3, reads DSGVTQTPKHLITATGQRVTLRCSPRSGDLSVYWYQQSLDQGLQFLIQYYNGEERAKGNILERFSAQQFPDLHSELNLSSLELGDSALYFCASSDRDSGNTIYFGEGSWLTVV.